This TCR beta chain was sequenced during a study of CD8+CD57+ T cells in acquired aplastic anemia. Study-level information: Isolated CD4+ and CD8+ cells, once sorted, yielded DNA averaging roughly 3 ug.

A word on this clonotype: Its antigen is not known.

This CDR3 spans 15 amino acids. The V gene lost 2 bases and the J gene lost 11 bases, with 16 bases spanning the gap. Per the germline V gene, CDR1 is SGHVS and CDR2 is FQNEAQ. Study-wide results and caveats: Between patients and controls, CD8+ Simpson's diversity did not vary significantly. Found in both controls and patients were approximately 31 CD8+ CDR3 sequences.

It was genomic DNA that served as the template for profiling TCR beta VDJ and CDR3. MiXCR, applied by TCRdb to the reads, yields one record per CDR3 protein. The repertoire holds 150,000 to 200,000 distinct CDR3 sequences, under 70% seen once, with roughly 50% in the top ten. The sequencing sample was made of sorted CD4+, CD8+, or CD8+CD57+ T cells (not recorded which) from PBMCs. This sequence was found in a human donor with severe aplastic anemia or a healthy control (not recorded which). The chain uses TRBV7-8 and TRBJ1-6, with D possibly TRBD1 on 6 matching bases. The CDR3: CASSLKGGRMPPLHF. The CDR3 DNA reads TGTGCCAGCAGCTTAAAAGGGGGGCGGATGCCACCCCTCCACTTT.